Sequencing of this TCR beta chain was carried out in a study of shared clonotypes between healthy human individuals. Study summary: Each donor's CD8 memory used one plate, CD8 naive two, each CD4 subset three. Regarding the study as a whole: A few donors held about 4.6% of naive CD4 clonotypes in common. Compared with memory subsets, naive subsets generally had larger estimated richness.

This clone was picked up one time. Its specificity is unknown. This CDR3 comprises 12 residues. The V end lost 6 bases, the J end lost 8 bases, and 14 bases lay between the germline ends. Germline V gives CDR1 SQVTM, CDR2 ANQGSEA. Each sorted subset replicate got 200 ng genomic DNA, approximately 27,000 genomes. The assay was immunoSEQ multiplex PCR, and TCRdb's table has in-frame clones only and misses some. The sample lists some 1 million clones; about 76% were seen once. J is TRBJ2-1 and V is TRBV29-1, with D perhaps matching TRBD2 (6 bases). The material sequenced was memory CD4+ T cells sorted from blood. Subset denoted: CD45RA-negative fraction. The source is a man younger than 35 in good health. The CDR3 DNA is TGCAGCGTACGGGACTCCGGGCATGAGCAGTTCTTC. Protein sequence: CSVRDSGHEQFF.